Each of the 16 T cell receptor beta chains below was sequenced from the same sample in a study of blood T cell repertoires in COVID-19. Here immunoSEQ multiplex PCR was the method, and the copy in TCRdb shows in-frame clones only, minus some. This table has roughly 250,000 clones, over 65% appearing once. Source material: peripheral blood. All receptors come from an elderly woman with acute or convalescent COVID-19.

This clone was recorded a few times. V gene TRBV5-4 combines with J gene TRBJ1-2; 8 nucleotides match TRBD1. This CDR3 has 15 residues. The germline gives CDR1 SGHNT, CDR2 YYREEE (reference sequence). Germline trimming cut 2 bases from V and 1 base from J; bases unmatched to any gene: 4. The CDR3, as DNA: TGTGCCAGCAGCTTCCGGGACAGGAGTAACTATGGCTACACCTTC. This sequence encodes CASSFRDRSNYGYTF.

This chain uses TRBV11-1 with TRBJ2-5, with TRBD2 as a possible D gene (5 bases). Trimming left V 5 bases short and J 7 bases short, with 17 bases between. Germline CDR1 is SGHAT and CDR2 is FQDESV (reference sequence). The CDR3 sequence is 14 residues long. The CDR3 DNA reads as TGTGCCAGCAGCATTAGACGGACTCGGGGGACCCAGTACTTC. Residues: CASSIRRTRGTQYF.

This clone was seen just once. The chain carries TRBV28 and TRBJ2-5; 8 bases align to TRBD2. V shed 6 bases and J 2 bases; nucleotides not matched to a gene: 11. The CDR3 is 16 amino acids. Germline CDR1 reads MDHEN; CDR2 reads SYDVKM. As DNA, the CDR3 is TGTGCCAGCAGCTCCCCCGCAGCGGGAGAACAAGAGACCCAGTACTTC. It translates to CASSSPAAGEQETQYF.

This rearrangement joins TRBV6-5 to TRBJ1-1, with 7 bases fitting TRBD1. CDR3 length: 14 residues. V lost 7 bases, J lost 5 bases, and 10 bases stayed unmatched. Germline V gene lookup returns CDR1 MNHEY and CDR2 SVGAGI. CDR3 amino acids: CASNLLGGPTEAFF. The CDR3 region has the DNA TGTGCCAGCAACTTACTAGGGGGCCCGACTGAAGCTTTCTTT.

The chain carries TRBV6-1 and TRBJ1-3; possible D gene TRBD1, 5 bases. V was clipped by 3 bases and J by 4 bases, with 13 bases between them. Looked up from germline, CDR1 is MNHNS and CDR2 is SASEGT. The CDR3 spans 15 residues. The CDR3 sequence: CASSDRESYGNTIYF. The DNA of the CDR3 is TGTGCCAGCAGTGACAGGGAATCGTACGGAAACACCATATATTTT.

J is TRBJ1-2 and V is TRBV19; 7 bases fit TRBD1. J gave up 5 bases and V 4 bases, and 10 bases lay outside the gene matches. The CDR3 contains 15 residues. Germline CDR1 is LNHDA and CDR2 is SQIVND (reference sequence). The CDR3 reads CASSTERGQLYGYTF. CDR3 DNA sequence: TGTGCCAGTAGTACGGAGAGGGGACAGCTATATGGCTACACCTTC.

Concerning this clone: Given a much more abundant clone one base away, this may be a read error. The rearrangement links TRBV12-3 or TRBV12-4 to TRBJ2-1; D perhaps matches TRBD2 (6 bases). The CDR3 length is 12 residues. V lost 3 bases and J lost 7, with 7 bases in between. CDR3 protein: CASSLGGNEQFF. CDR3 DNA: TGTGCCAGCAGTTTGGGGGGTAATGAGCAGTTCTTC.

The rearrangement uses TRBV5-4 and TRBJ2-7; 7 bases agree with TRBD2. Germline CDR1 reads SGHNT; CDR2 reads YYREEE (reference sequence). This CDR3 contains 15 residues. The J segment lost 3 bases and the V segment lost 0 bases, leaving 6 bases of the junction unmatched. CDR3 in amino acids: CASSLGRGENYEQYF. CDR3 DNA sequence: TGTGCCAGCAGCTTGGGACGGGGGGAGAACTACGAGCAGTACTTC.

The gene calls are TRBV9 and TRBJ1-1, with D perhaps TRBD1 (5 bases). Deletions cut 3 bases from V and 3 bases from J, with 15 bases between. Looked up from germline, CDR1 is SGDLS and CDR2 is YYNGEE. This CDR3 region has 15 residues. The CDR3 spells CASSALEGLDTEAFF. The CDR3 DNA is TGTGCCAGCAGCGCCTTGGAGGGGTTGGACACTGAAGCTTTCTTT.

This clone was seen repeatedly, ten times or more. The CDR3 spells CASSYGRKQETQYF. For the CDR3, the DNA is TGTGCCAGCAGTTACGGCAGAAAACAAGAGACCCAGTACTTC. The gene calls are TRBV6-5 and TRBJ2-5; D is undetermined. The CDR3 extends over 14 amino acids. V was cut by 2 bases and J by 2 bases, with 9 bases left in between. The germline CDR1 and CDR2 sequences are MNHEY and SVGAGI.

As regards this clone: In the same sample, other DNA sequences code for this CDR3. The genes are TRBV12-3 or TRBV12-4 and TRBJ1-1; D not resolved. CDR3 size: 13 residues. V lost 2 bases to trimming and J lost 2 bases, with 6 bases between them. CDR3 bases: TGTGCCAGCAGTTTACGGGTTAACACTGAAGCTTTCTTT. This codes for CASSLRVNTEAFF.

The gene calls are TRBV2 and TRBJ2-2; tentatively, D is TRBD1 (5 bases). Deletions cut 4 bases from V and 0 bases from J, with 9 bases between. The CDR3 length is 15 residues. The germline gives CDR1 SNHLY, CDR2 FYNNEI. The CDR3 sequence: CASSVETANTGELFF. CDR3 nucleotides: TGTGCCAGCAGTGTGGAGACAGCGAACACCGGGGAGCTGTTTTTT.

V and J are TRBV5-1 and TRBJ2-5, with D perhaps TRBD2 (6 bases). In germline, CDR1 is SGHRS, CDR2 YFSETQ. The CDR3 has 12 amino acids. Deletions cut 7 bases from V and 5 bases from J, with 12 bases between. Here the CDR3 DNA reads TGCGCCAGCCATTCGGGGGTGGAGACCCAGTACTTC. Protein: CASHSGVETQYF.

The chain joins TRBV29-1 to TRBJ1-3; 7 bases are a match to TRBD1. This CDR3 contains 14 residues. The ends lost 6 bases at V and 2 bases at J; junction bases unmatched: 7. Germline lookup yields CDR1 SQVTM and CDR2 ANQGSEA. The CDR3 nucleotides are TGCAGCGTCGCCAGGGGGGCCCCTGGAAACACCATATATTTT. It encodes CSVARGAPGNTIYF.

The V gene is TRBV5-4, the J gene TRBJ1-4; D is possibly TRBD1 (6 bases). Between the trimmed V and J ends, which lost 2 bases and 8 bases, there was a span of 16 bases. This CDR3 has 15 amino acids. Germline CDR1 SGHNT, CDR2 YYREEE (reference sequence). The CDR3: CASSFAGAVREKLFF. In DNA form, the CDR3 reads TGTGCCAGCAGCTTCGCAGGGGCCGTTAGGGAAAAACTGTTTTTT.

The chain is built from TRBV12-3 or TRBV12-4 and TRBJ2-1; 7 bases fit TRBD1. With 8 bases clipped from V and 2 bases from J, the junction kept 3 bases outside the gene matches. This CDR3 is built from 13 residues. The CDR3 here is CASGGQAYNEQFF. Written as DNA, the CDR3 is TGTGCCAGCGGTGGACAGGCCTACAATGAGCAGTTCTTC.